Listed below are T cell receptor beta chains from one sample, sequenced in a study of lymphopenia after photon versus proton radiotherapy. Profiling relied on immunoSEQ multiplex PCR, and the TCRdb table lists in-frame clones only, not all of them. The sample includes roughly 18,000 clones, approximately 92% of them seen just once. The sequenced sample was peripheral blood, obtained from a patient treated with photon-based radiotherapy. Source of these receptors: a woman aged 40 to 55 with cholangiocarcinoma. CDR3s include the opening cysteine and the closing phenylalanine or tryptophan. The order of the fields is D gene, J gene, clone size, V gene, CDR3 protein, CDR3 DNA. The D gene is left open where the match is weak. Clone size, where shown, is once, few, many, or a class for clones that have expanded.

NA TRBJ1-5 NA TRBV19 CASTRRNNQPQHF TGTGCCAGTACCCGACGGAACAATCAGCCCCAGCATTTT
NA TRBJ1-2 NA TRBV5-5 CASSMTGFGYTF TGTGCCAGCAGCATGACAGGATTTGGCTACACCTTC
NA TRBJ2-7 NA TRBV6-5 CASSYNKGLNEQYF TGTGCCAGCAGTTACAACAAAGGGTTGAACGAGCAGTACTTC
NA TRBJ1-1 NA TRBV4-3 CASSQGRVTTEAFF TGCGCCAGCAGCCAGGGACGGGTAACCACTGAAGCTTTCTTT
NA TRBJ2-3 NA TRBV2 CASTLSTDTQYF TGTGCCAGCACCCTGAGCACAGATACGCAGTATTTT
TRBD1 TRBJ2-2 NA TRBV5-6 CASSPGTGPFTGELFF TGTGCCAGCAGCCCCGGGACAGGGCCTTTCACCGGGGAGCTGTTTTTT
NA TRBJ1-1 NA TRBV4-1 CASRGVTMNTEAFF TGCGCCAGCAGGGGAGTCACTATGAACACTGAAGCTTTCTTT
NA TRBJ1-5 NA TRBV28 CASSPPRGLNQPQHF TGTGCCAGCAGTCCCCCCCGGGGGTTAAATCAGCCCCAGCATTTT
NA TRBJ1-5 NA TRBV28 CASTRRERPQHF TGTGCCAGCACCCGCCGGGAGCGGCCCCAGCATTTT
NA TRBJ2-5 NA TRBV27 CASSLSPDKRETQYF TGTGCCAGCAGTTTATCACCGGATAAGAGAGAGACCCAGTACTTC
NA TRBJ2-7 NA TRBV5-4 CASSLDGTLSYEQYF TGTGCCAGCAGCTTGGACGGGACCCTCTCCTACGAGCAGTACTTC
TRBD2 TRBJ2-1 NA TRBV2 CASSLGAGGYNEQFF TGTGCCAGCTCCCTAGGAGCGGGGGGGTACAATGAGCAGTTCTTC
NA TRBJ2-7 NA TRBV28 CASSLLSIRTYEQYF TGTGCCAGCAGTTTATTAAGCATCCGAACCTACGAGCAGTACTTC
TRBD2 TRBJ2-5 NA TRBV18 CASSPGLAGDGETQYF TGTGCCAGCTCACCAGGACTAGCGGGAGATGGGGAGACCCAGTACTTC
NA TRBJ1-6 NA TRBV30 CAWSVKQGRGSPLHF TGTGCCTGGAGTGTAAAACAGGGAAGGGGATCACCCCTCCACTTT
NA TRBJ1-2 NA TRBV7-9 CASSPQGAPGSYGYTF TGTGCCAGCAGCCCTCAAGGGGCCCCAGGGAGCTATGGCTACACCTTC
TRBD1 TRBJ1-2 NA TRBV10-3 CAISESATGVGYTF TGTGCCATCAGTGAGTCGGCGACAGGGGTTGGCTACACCTTC
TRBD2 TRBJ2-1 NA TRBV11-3 CASSRKDSGGRGEQFF TGTGCCAGCAGCCGAAAAGATAGCGGGGGGAGAGGTGAGCAGTTCTTC
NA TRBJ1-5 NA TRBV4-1 CASSLHGSNSNQPQHF TGCGCCAGCAGCCTCCACGGAAGTAATAGCAATCAGCCCCAGCATTTT
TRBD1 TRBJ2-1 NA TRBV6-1 CASISDRATRNEQFF TGTGCCAGCATTTCGGACAGGGCCACGAGGAATGAGCAGTTCTTC
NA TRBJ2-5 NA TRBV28 CASSLGGTQYF TGTGCCAGCAGTTTGGGCGGGACCCAGTACTTC
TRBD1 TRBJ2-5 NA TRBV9 CASSATGQGQETQYF TGTGCCAGCAGCGCCACGGGACAGGGCCAAGAGACCCAGTACTTC
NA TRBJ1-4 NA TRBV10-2 CASRGVNEKLFF TGCGCCAGCCGGGGGGTTAATGAAAAACTGTTTTTT
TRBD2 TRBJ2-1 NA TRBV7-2 CASSLPTFSGRMNEQFF TGTGCCAGCAGCTTACCGACTTTTAGCGGGAGAATGAATGAGCAGTTCTTC
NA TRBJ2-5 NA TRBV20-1 CSARPQETQYF TGCAGTGCTAGACCGCAAGAGACCCAGTACTTC
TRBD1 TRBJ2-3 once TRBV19 CASSMTDRGFADTQYF TGTGCCAGTAGTATGACCGACAGGGGGTTTGCAGATACGCAGTATTTT
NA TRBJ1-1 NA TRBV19 CASSKFNTEAFF TGTGCCAGTAGTAAATTTAACACTGAAGCTTTCTTT
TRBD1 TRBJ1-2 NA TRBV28 CASSSPPGGAGYGYTF TGTGCCAGCAGCTCACCCCCAGGGGGTGCCGGGTATGGCTACACCTTC
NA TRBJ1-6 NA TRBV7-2 CASSSPGYSPLHF TGTGCCAGCAGTTCACCCGGTTACTCACCCCTCCACTTT
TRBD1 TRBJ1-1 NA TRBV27 CASSLSRGQINTEAFF TGTGCCAGCAGTTTATCGAGGGGACAGATAAACACTGAAGCTTTCTTT
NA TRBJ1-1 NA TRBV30 CAWSRGTPTVNTEAFF TGTGCCTGGAGCCGAGGAACACCGACAGTGAACACTGAAGCTTTCTTT
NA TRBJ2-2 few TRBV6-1 CASRVGGSGTGELFF TGTGCCAGCCGCGTCGGGGGTAGTGGCACCGGGGAGCTGTTTTTT
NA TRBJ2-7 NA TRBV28 CASSAPNRAYEQYF TGTGCCAGCAGCGCCCCCAACAGGGCCTACGAGCAGTACTTC
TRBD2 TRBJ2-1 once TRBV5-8 CASSLERGKNYNEQFF TGTGCCAGCAGCTTGGAGCGGGGGAAGAACTACAATGAGCAGTTCTTC
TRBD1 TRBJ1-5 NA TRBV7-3 CASSSDRDQPQHF TGTGCCAGCAGCTCCGACAGGGACCAGCCCCAGCATTTT
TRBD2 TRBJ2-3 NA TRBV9 CASSDLAGGSTDTQYF TGTGCCAGCAGTGACTTAGCGGGGGGAAGCACAGATACGCAGTATTTT
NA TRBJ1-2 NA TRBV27 CASSFRENYGYTF TGTGCCAGCAGTTTTCGTGAGAACTATGGCTACACCTTC
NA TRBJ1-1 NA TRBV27 CASSLGSRNTEAFF TGTGCCAGCAGTTTAGGTTCACGGAACACTGAAGCTTTCTTT
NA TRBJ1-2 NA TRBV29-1 CSAQNPGGIESGYTF TGCAGCGCCCAGAACCCCGGGGGAATCGAGAGTGGCTACACCTTC
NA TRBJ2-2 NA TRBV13 CASSLGRGPTGELFF TGTGCCAGCAGCTTGGGGCGGGGGCCCACCGGGGAGCTGTTTTTT
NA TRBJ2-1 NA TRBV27 CASSSGNNEQFF TGTGCCAGCAGTTCTGGAAACAATGAGCAGTTCTTC
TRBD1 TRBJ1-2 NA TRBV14 CASSSGTAYGYTF TGTGCCAGCAGCTCCGGGACAGCCTATGGCTACACCTTC
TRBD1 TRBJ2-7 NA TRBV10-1 CASSTGGSIYEQYF TGCGCCAGCAGTACAGGGGGATCCATCTACGAGCAGTACTTC
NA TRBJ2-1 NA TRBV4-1 CASSQGAGPYNEQFF TGCGCCAGCAGCCAAGGGGCGGGACCCTACAATGAGCAGTTCTTC
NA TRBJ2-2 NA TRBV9 CASSPRTTPGGELFF TGTGCCAGCAGCCCCCGGACTACCCCCGGCGGGGAGCTGTTTTTT
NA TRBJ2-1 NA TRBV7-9 CASSPPGVGNNEQFF TGTGCCAGCAGTCCACCGGGGGTTGGAAACAATGAGCAGTTCTTC
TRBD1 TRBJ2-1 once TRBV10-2 CASIGQGAVYNEQFF TGCGCCAGCATCGGGCAGGGGGCCGTCTACAATGAGCAGTTCTTC
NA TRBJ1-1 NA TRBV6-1 CASSEVPRVDTEAFF TGTGCCAGCAGTGAAGTCCCCCGAGTGGACACTGAAGCTTTCTTT
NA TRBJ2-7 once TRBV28 CASRGQAMEYF TGTGCCAGCAGGGGTCAGGCTATGGAGTACTTC
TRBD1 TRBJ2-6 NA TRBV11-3 CASSSGQPGANVLTF TGTGCCAGCAGCTCGGGACAGCCTGGGGCCAACGTCCTGACTTTC
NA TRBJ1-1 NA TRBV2 CASRGTGRGTTEAFF TGTGCCAGCAGGGGTACCGGGAGGGGAACCACTGAAGCTTTCTTT
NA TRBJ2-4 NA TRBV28 CASSQEPRTLAKNIQYF TGTGCCAGCAGCCAAGAACCGAGAACTTTAGCCAAAAACATTCAGTACTTC
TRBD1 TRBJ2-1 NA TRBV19 CASSTGGVSYNEQFF TGTGCCAGTAGTACAGGGGGTGTATCCTACAATGAGCAGTTCTTC
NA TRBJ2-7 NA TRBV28 CASSLRGGGHYEQYF TGTGCCAGCAGTTTAAGGGGAGGAGGACACTACGAGCAGTACTTC
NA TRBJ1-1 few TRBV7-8 CASSLPPKGENTEAFF TGTGCCAGCAGCTTGCCTCCTAAGGGGGAGAACACTGAAGCTTTCTTT